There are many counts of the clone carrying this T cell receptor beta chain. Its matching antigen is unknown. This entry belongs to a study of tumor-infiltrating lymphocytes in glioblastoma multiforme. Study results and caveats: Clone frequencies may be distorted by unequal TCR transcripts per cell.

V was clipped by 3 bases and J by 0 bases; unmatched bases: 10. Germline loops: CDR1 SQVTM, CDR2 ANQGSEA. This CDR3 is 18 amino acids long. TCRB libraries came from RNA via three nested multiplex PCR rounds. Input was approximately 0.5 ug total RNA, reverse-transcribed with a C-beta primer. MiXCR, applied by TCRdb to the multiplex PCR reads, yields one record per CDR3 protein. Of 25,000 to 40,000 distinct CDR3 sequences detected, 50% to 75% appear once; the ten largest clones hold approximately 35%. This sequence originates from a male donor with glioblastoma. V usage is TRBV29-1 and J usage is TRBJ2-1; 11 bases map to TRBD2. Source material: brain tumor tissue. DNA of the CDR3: TGCAGCGTTGAGGCGACTAGCGGGGTTGACAGCTCCTACAATGAGCAGTTCTTC. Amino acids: CSVEATSGVDSSYNEQFF.